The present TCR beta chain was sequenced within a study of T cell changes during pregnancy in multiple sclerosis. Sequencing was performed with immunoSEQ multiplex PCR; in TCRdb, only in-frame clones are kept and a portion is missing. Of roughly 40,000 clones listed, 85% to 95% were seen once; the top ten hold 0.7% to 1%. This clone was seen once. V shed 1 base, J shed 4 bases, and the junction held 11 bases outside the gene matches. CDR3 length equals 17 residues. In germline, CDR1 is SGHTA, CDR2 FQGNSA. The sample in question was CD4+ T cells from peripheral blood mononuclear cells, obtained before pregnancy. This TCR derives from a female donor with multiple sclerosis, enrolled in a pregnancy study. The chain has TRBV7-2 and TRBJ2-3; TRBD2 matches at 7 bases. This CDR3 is CASSLGWGGSSADTQYF. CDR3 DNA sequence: TGTGCCAGCAGCTTAGGATGGGGCGGGAGTAGCGCAGATACGCAGTATTTT.